The next 14 T cell receptor beta chains were all read from a single sample in a study of shared clonotypes between healthy human individuals. Assay used: immunoSEQ multiplex PCR; TCRdb lists only in-frame clones, some missing. The sample shows some 1 million clones, 60% to 80% of them seen only once. Sample: memory CD4+ T cells sorted from blood. As to subset: CD45RA-negative fraction. These receptors were collected from a man younger than 35 in good health.

In DNA, the CDR3 is TGTGCCAGCAGCTTCTATCAGAACACTGAAGCTTTCTTT. Its protein product is CASSFYQNTEAFF. The chain couples TRBV11-2 to TRBJ1-1, with D hard to call. Germline CDR1 and CDR2: SGHAT and FQNNGV. The V gene lost 3 bases and the J gene lost 1 base, with 6 bases spanning the gap. The length of the CDR3 is 13 residues.

This chain links TRBV2 with TRBJ1-6; possibly TRBD1 for D (5 bases). V dropped 6 bases and J dropped 10 bases, with 13 bases sitting between them. CDR3 size: 13 residues. CDR1 SNHLY and CDR2 FYNNEI come from the germline V gene. The CDR3 DNA reads as TGTGCCAGCAGAGGTCAGGGAAAATCACCCCTCCACTTT. Residues: CASRGQGKSPLHF.

The rearrangement links TRBV7-2 to TRBJ1-5, with TRBD1 as a possible D gene (5 bases). The germline CDR1 and CDR2 sequences are SGHTA and FQGNSA. V was pared by 5 bases and J by 2 bases, with 13 bases between. There are 15 residues in the CDR3. The DNA of the CDR3 is TGTGCCAGCAGCCCCCTGGGGGGAGGCAATCAGCCCCAGCATTTT. It translates to CASSPLGGGNQPQHF.

The J gene is TRBJ2-5, the V gene TRBV5-4; TRBD1 is a possible D gene (6 bases). The CDR3 is 15 residues long. Germline V lookup: CDR1 SGHNT, CDR2 YYREEE (reference sequence). Trimming cost V 4 bases and J 2 bases, with 15 bases left between them. CDR3 region: CASSRARGLQETQYF. For the CDR3, the DNA is TGTGCCAGCAGCAGAGCCAGGGGATTGCAAGAGACCCAGTACTTC.

This clone appeared a few times. The chain uses TRBV9 and TRBJ2-3; TRBD2 matches 10 bases. CDR1 and CDR2 from the germline V gene are SGDLS and YYNGEE. Trimming cost V 4 bases and J 5 bases; bases outside gene matches: 13. The CDR3 contains 17 residues. CDR3 sequence: CASSPQQRGGVGDTQYF. The CDR3 nucleotides are TGTGCCAGCAGCCCCCAGCAGCGGGGGGGCGTTGGAGATACGCAGTATTTT.

This clone was seen a single time. DNA for the CDR3: TGTGCCAGCAGACCCGGGACAGTTTCCTACGAGCAGTACTTC. Translating it yields CASRPGTVSYEQYF. The chain links TRBV28 to TRBJ2-7, with TRBD1 matching 7 bases. Germline CDR1 and CDR2: MDHEN and SYDVKM. The CDR3 runs 14 residues. The V segment lost 6 bases and the J segment 1 base; nucleotides outside the gene matches: 6.

The CDR3 DNA reads as TGCGCCAGCAGCTTGGTCCGGGGCCAACGCACAGATACGCAGTATTTT. It encodes CASSLVRGQRTDTQYF. The V call is TRBV5-1, the J call TRBJ2-3; TRBD1 or TRBD2 may be the D gene (5 bases each). V was clipped by 0 bases and J by 1 base, with 12 bases between them. CDR1 SGHRS and CDR2 YFSETQ come from the germline V gene. CDR3 size: 16 residues.

The chain recombines TRBV27 with TRBJ2-5; weak D call: TRBD1 (6 bases). In germline, CDR1 is MNHEY, CDR2 SMNVEV (reference sequence). V lost 0 bases, J lost 9 bases, and 17 bases lay in between. CDR3 size: 15 residues. DNA for the CDR3: TGTGCCAGCAGTTTATCGATGGCAGGGGTGGGGTCCCAGTACTTC. It encodes CASSLSMAGVGSQYF.

V is TRBV5-1 and J is TRBJ2-5; 7 nucleotides line up with TRBD1. CDR1 is SGHRS, CDR2 YFSETQ, per germline. The CDR3 has 16 residues. J was trimmed by 5 bases and V by 4 bases; bases with no gene match: 14. The CDR3 bases are TGCGCCAGCAGCGCCGCCGGGACAGCTGTAGGGGAGACCCAGTACTTC. Translating gives CASSAAGTAVGETQYF.

The chain links TRBV5-1 to TRBJ2-3; TRBD2 might be the D (5 bases). V lost 0 bases and J lost 6, with 11 bases in between. This CDR3 has 14 amino acids. Germline loops: CDR1 SGHRS, CDR2 YFSETQ. CDR3 coding DNA: TGCGCCAGCAGCTTGGGATTAGCGTGGGATACGCAGTATTTT. It specifies CASSLGLAWDTQYF.

The gene calls are TRBV28 and TRBJ1-2; D is unresolved. Trimming took off 4 bases at V and 8 bases at J, with 20 bases between the two ends. The germline CDR1 and CDR2 sequences are MDHEN and SYDVKM. The CDR3 consists of 15 residues. The CDR3 region is CASSSLLGSGGGYTF. DNA of the CDR3: TGTGCCAGCAGTTCGTTATTGGGCTCCGGCGGGGGCTACACCTTC.

This clone has more than one count but fewer than ten. This sequence joins TRBV27 and TRBJ1-6; TRBD1 is a possible D gene (5 bases). CDR3 length: 14 residues. Germline CDR1 reads MNHEY; CDR2 reads SMNVEV (reference sequence). V dropped 4 bases and J dropped 10 bases, with 14 bases sitting between them. CDR3 sequence (DNA): TGTGCCAGCAGTTCTTCAGGGATTTACTCACCCCTCCACTTT. Residues: CASSSSGIYSPLHF.

The chain combines TRBV11-1 with TRBJ2-1, with D perhaps assigned TRBD1 or TRBD2 (5 bases each). CDR1 is SGHAT and CDR2 is FQDESV in the germline V gene (reference sequence). Trimming pared 4 bases from V and 3 bases from J, leaving 7 bases between. The CDR3 is 13 residues long. DNA of the CDR3: TGTGCCAGCAGCTCTGGGGGCTACAATGAGCAGTTCTTC. Translating gives CASSSGGYNEQFF.

This clone was detected only a few times. The CDR3 reads CASSAGQNTEAFF. Written as DNA, the CDR3 is TGCGCCAGCAGCGCGGGACAGAACACTGAAGCTTTCTTT. The chain carries TRBV5-1 and TRBJ1-1; perhaps TRBD1 as D (6 bases). The CDR3 length is 13 residues. CDR1 and CDR2 from the germline V gene are SGHRS and YFSETQ. The ends were cut back, 4 bases at V and 1 base at J, with 8 bases in the middle.